The 16 T cell receptor beta chains given below trace back to one sample, sequenced in a study of cytomegalovirus exposure and HLA in healthy donors. Amplification used 60 Vbeta primers and 13 Jbeta primers. Clones were sequenced by immunoSEQ multiplex PCR, and TCRdb holds only the in-frame ones, with some missing. The profile shows some 110,000 clones, roughly 69% of them singletons. Input material: PBMCs. Receptors originate from a woman in her thirties in good health and CMV-seronegative.

This chain connects TRBV19 to TRBJ2-7; perhaps TRBD1 as D (5 bases). V lost 1 base and J 3 bases, leaving 10 bases between the germline ends. This CDR3 region has 14 residues. CDR1 is LNHDA, CDR2 SQIVND, per germline (reference sequence). In nucleotides, the CDR3 is TGTGCCAGTAGTATAGGGGGCCAATTCTACGAGCAGTACTTC. This encodes CASSIGGQFYEQYF.

Only a few counts were recorded for this clone. The rearrangement links TRBV6-5 to TRBJ1-5; D uncertain. CDR1 is MNHEY and CDR2 is SVGAGI in the germline V gene. V shed 6 bases and J shed 4 bases, with 16 bases lying between them. The CDR3 length is 15 residues. Written as DNA, the CDR3 is TGTGCCAGCAGCCTCGGGCCGGGGTCGAATCAGCCCCAGCATTTT. This encodes CASSLGPGSNQPQHF.

For the CDR3, the DNA is TGCGCCAGCAGCCAAGCACCTCGGGAGGGCCCCGGGGAGCTGTTTTTT. The encoded protein is CASSQAPREGPGELFF. V gene TRBV4-3 combines with J gene TRBJ2-2, with 8 bases aligning to TRBD2. Trimming cost V 1 base and J 6 bases; bases outside gene matches: 7. The germline gives CDR1 LGHNA, CDR2 YSLEER. The CDR3 contains 16 residues.

The V and J genes are TRBV11-3 and TRBJ2-7; 13 positions agree with TRBD2. The CDR3 totals 16 residues. Germline V gene data show CDR1 as SGHNT and CDR2 as YENEEA. The V and J ends lost 3 bases and 3 bases, in that order; junction bases with no gene match: 5. The CDR3, as DNA: TGTGCCAGCAGCTTTGGGGGGACTAGCGGGAACTACGAGCAGTACTTC. This encodes CASSFGGTSGNYEQYF.

V usage is TRBV6-4 and J usage is TRBJ2-1, with 10 bases matching TRBD1. Unmatched junction bases numbered 9, after V lost 3 bases and J lost 4 bases. This CDR3 comprises 17 residues. Germline V gene sequence: CDR1 MRHNA, CDR2 SNTAGT. In nucleotides, the CDR3 is TGTGCCAGCAGTGAAGACGACAGGGGGCGTAAGTACAATGAGCAGTTCTTC. Translation: CASSEDDRGRKYNEQFF.

The chain links TRBV13 to TRBJ2-1, with 7 bases fitting TRBD1. The CDR3 is made up of 12 amino acids. CDR1 and CDR2 from the germline V gene are PRHDT and FYEKMQ (reference sequence). Trimming removed 5 bases from V and 14 bases from J; junction bases left unmatched: 9. The CDR3 reads CASSGDRASKFF. The CDR3 DNA reads as TGTGCCAGCAGCGGAGACAGGGCCTCGAAGTTCTTC. Together with reference TRBV13 and TRBJ2-1, the CDR3 gives the full variable domain: AAGVIQSPRHLIKEKRETATLKCYPIPRHDTVYWYQQGPGQDPQFLISFYEKMQSDKGSIPDRFSAQQFSDYHSELNMSSLELGDSALYFCASSGDRASKFFGPGTRLTVL.

The chain has TRBV10-1 and TRBJ1-6, with no clear D. The V and J ends lost 2 bases and 7 bases respectively, with 6 bases between them. Germline V gene lookup returns CDR1 WNHNN and CDR2 SYGVQD (reference sequence). This CDR3 comprises 13 residues. The chain's CDR3 is CASSERRNSPLHF. Written as DNA, the CDR3 is TGCGCCAGCAGTGAGCGGAGGAATTCACCCCTCCACTTT.

The chain couples TRBV10-3 to TRBJ1-5; D is possibly TRBD1 (5 bases). The CDR3 has 15 amino acids. Looked up from germline, CDR1 is ENHRY and CDR2 is SYGVKD. Trimming shortened V by 0 bases and J by 0 bases, and 6 bases separated the two germline ends. This CDR3 is CAISESGGSNQPQHF. DNA for the CDR3: TGTGCCATCAGTGAGTCGGGGGGTAGCAATCAGCCCCAGCATTTT.

The genes are TRBV5-1 and TRBJ2-7, with TRBD2 identical over 8 bases. The junction had 13 bases not matched to a gene; V was cut back by 4 bases and J by 7 bases. CDR3 length equals 15 residues. Per germline, CDR1 SGHRS and CDR2 YFSETQ. The CDR3 region is CASSGDSGTWGEQYF. Written as DNA, the CDR3 is TGCGCCAGCAGCGGAGATAGCGGGACCTGGGGTGAGCAGTACTTC.

This chain uses TRBV5-1 with TRBJ2-5, with 12 bases that match TRBD2. The DNA end lines up better with TRBJ2-7; the J call may be wrong. Germline loops: CDR1 SGHRS, CDR2 YFSETQ. This CDR3 is 14 amino acids long. The CDR3 loop is CASSSTSGSYEQYF. The CDR3 coding sequence is TGCGCCAGCAGCTCGACTAGCGGGAGCTACGAGCAGTACTTC.

The rearrangement uses TRBV7-6 and TRBJ2-7; 7 bases are a match to TRBD2. Germline CDR1 reads SGHVS; CDR2 reads FNYEAQ. The CDR3 length is 15 residues. Trimming cost V 4 bases and J 0 bases; bases outside gene matches: 6. This CDR3 reads CASSSLGGSSYEQYF. Written as DNA, the CDR3 is TGTGCCAGCAGCTCCCTAGGCGGGAGCTCCTACGAGCAGTACTTC.

V gene TRBV7-2 combines with J gene TRBJ1-5; a weak D match, TRBD1 (6 bases). Germline assignment: CDR1 SGHTA and CDR2 FQGNSA. Trimming cost V 5 bases and J 9 bases, with 14 bases left between them. There are 13 residues in the CDR3. The CDR3 region is CASSASGDRPQHF. The CDR3 DNA reads as TGTGCCAGCAGCGCGTCAGGGGACCGGCCCCAGCATTTT.

V and J are TRBV18 and TRBJ2-7, with 11 bases fitting TRBD2. Germline trimming cut 8 bases from V and 5 bases from J; bases unmatched to any gene: 5. The CDR3 is 13 residues long. Germline V gene data show CDR1 as KGHSH and CDR2 as LQKENI. CDR3 sequence: CASKTSGTDEQYF. CDR3 DNA sequence: TGTGCCAGCAAGACTAGCGGGACTGACGAGCAGTACTTC. The full variable domain, rest sourced from reference TRBV18 and TRBJ2-7, is NAGVMQNPRHLVRRRGQEARLRCSPMKGHSHVYWYRQLPEEGLKFMVYLQKENIIDESGMPKERFSAEFPKEGPSILRIQQVVRGDSAAYFCASKTSGTDEQYFGPGTRLTVT.

V is TRBV28 and J is TRBJ2-7, with TRBD1 as a possible D gene (5 bases). Germline CDR1 is MDHEN and CDR2 is SYDVKM. V lost 2 bases, J lost 6 bases, and 14 bases lay in between. This CDR3 region has 14 residues. For the CDR3, the DNA is TGTGCCAGCAGTTTAGCAGGGAAGGTGGGCGAGCAGTACTTC. This encodes CASSLAGKVGEQYF.

This clone is classed as medium-sized. The chain uses TRBV4-3 and TRBJ2-2; the D gene is possibly TRBD2 (5 bases). CDR1 and CDR2 from the germline V gene are LGHNA and YSLEER. The CDR3 contains 16 residues. The V gene lost 2 bases and the J gene lost 3 bases, with 13 bases spanning the gap. The CDR3 DNA reads TGCGCCAGCAGCCAAAGCCCGACTATCCACACCGGGGAGCTGTTTTTT. Translated, it gives CASSQSPTIHTGELFF.

This clone was found a few times. The V gene is TRBV2, the J gene TRBJ1-5; 9 bases line up with TRBD1. The CDR3 sequence is 16 residues long. In germline, CDR1 is SNHLY, CDR2 FYNNEI. V gave up 6 bases and J gave up 0 bases; unmatched junction bases: 6. The DNA of the CDR3 is TGTGCCAGCAGGAGGACAGGGGCCTTTAGCAATCAGCCCCAGCATTTT. It translates to CASRRTGAFSNQPQHF. The entire variable domain, with the rest obtained from reference TRBV2 and TRBJ1-5, is as follows: EPEVTQTPSHQVTQMGQEVILRCVPISNHLYFYWYRQILGQKVEFLVSFYNNEISEKSEIFDDQFSVERPDGSNFTLKIRSTKLEDSAMYFCASRRTGAFSNQPQHFGDGTRLSIL.